A single sample is the source of the 10 T cell receptor beta chains below, sequenced in a study of CD8 T cells in Susac syndrome. RNA, at about 0.45 to 1 ug, was reverse transcribed with random hexamers. TCRdb re-derived calls from the immunoSEQ multiplex PCR reads in MiXCR, one entry per CDR3 protein. This table has 250,000 to 350,000 distinct CDR3 sequences, approximately 84% appearing once. The sample was CD8+ T cells from PBMCs. The receptors were gathered from a human donor with multiple sclerosis.

J is TRBJ1-5 and V is TRBV10-2; D is undetermined. With 0 bases removed from V and 2 bases from J, the gap between germline ends came to 8 bases. The CDR3 loop spans 15 amino acids. Germline lookup yields CDR1 WSHSY and CDR2 SAAADI. CDR3 in amino acids: CASSESRNRNQPQHF. In DNA form, the CDR3 reads TGCGCCAGCAGTGAGTCCCGTAACCGCAATCAGCCCCAGCATTTT.

The CDR3, as DNA: TGTGCCACCAGAAAGGGGACCGGGGAGCTGTTTTTT. It is translated as CATRKGTGELFF. The chain joins TRBV15 to TRBJ2-2, with D maybe TRBD1 (5 bases). Per germline, CDR1 LNHNV and CDR2 YYDKDF (reference sequence). V lost 6 bases and J lost 5, with 7 bases in between. This CDR3 is built from 12 residues.

CDR3 bases: TGTGCCAGCACCTCGGAGGGGCTCACAGATACGCAGTATTTT. Its protein is CASTSEGLTDTQYF. The V and J genes are TRBV12-3 or TRBV12-4 and TRBJ2-3, with a weak D call TRBD2 (6 bases). The CDR3 runs 14 residues. Trimming removed 7 bases from V and 2 bases from J, with 13 bases in between.

The chain uses TRBV28 and TRBJ2-1, with TRBD2 identical over 9 bases. The V segment lost 8 bases and the J segment 8 bases; nucleotides outside the gene matches: 13. The CDR3 has 15 amino acids. CDR1 and CDR2 from the germline V gene are MDHEN and SYDVKM. In DNA, the CDR3 is TGTGCCAGCCGTTCCTTTAGCGGGAGTGGGGATGAGCAGTTCTTC. Protein: CASRSFSGSGDEQFF. Full variable domain (missing parts from reference TRBV28 and TRBJ2-1): DVKVTQSSRYLVKRTGEKVFLECVQDMDHENMFWYRQDPGLGLRLIYFSYDVKMKEKGDIPEGYSVSREKKERFSLILESASTNQTSMYLCASRSFSGSGDEQFFGPGTRLTVL.

CDR3: CASSSPEGETQYF. Here the CDR3 DNA reads TGTGCCAGCAGCTCACCAGAGGGGGAGACCCAGTACTTC. The chain is built from TRBV7-9 and TRBJ2-5; either TRBD1 or TRBD2 may supply D (5 bases each). V lost 4 bases and J lost 5, with 11 bases in between. CDR3 length: 13 residues. Germline V lookup: CDR1 SEHNR, CDR2 FQNEAQ (reference sequence).

The chain links TRBV28 to TRBJ1-1; D unclear. The germline gives CDR1 MDHEN, CDR2 SYDVKM. The CDR3 contains 16 residues. Trimming stripped 4 bases from V and 1 base from J, with 16 bases between. The CDR3 reads CASSSQEMGKNTEAFF. The CDR3 DNA is TGTGCCAGCAGTTCGCAAGAGATGGGGAAGAACACTGAAGCTTTCTTT.

The chain has TRBV9 and TRBJ1-2, with 7 bases lining up with TRBD1. This CDR3 spans 15 amino acids. Per germline, CDR1 SGDLS and CDR2 YYNGEE. V trimming: 2 bases; J trimming: 5 bases; junction bases outside the gene matches: 9. The CDR3 bases are TGTGCCAGCAGCGTCCTCGGACAGGCAATGTATGGCTACACCTTC. Amino acid sequence: CASSVLGQAMYGYTF.

This clonotype was seen just once. V and J are TRBV9 and TRBJ2-2; 7 bases line up with TRBD2. In germline, CDR1 is SGDLS, CDR2 YYNGEE. V dropped 4 bases and J dropped 0; count of bases not matched to a gene: 9. CDR3 length: 17 residues. For the CDR3, the DNA is TGTGCCAGCAGCACCCCTGGGGGGACTACGAACACCGGGGAGCTGTTTTTT. This gives the protein CASSTPGGTTNTGELFF.

The V call is TRBV12-3 or TRBV12-4, the J call TRBJ2-7; D not resolved. V was shortened by 7 bases and J by 2 bases, with 15 bases between the two germline ends. CDR3 length equals 14 residues. The CDR3 bases are TGTGCCAGCACTCCGGGCCCAGCCCCCTACGAGCAGTACTTC. This gives the protein CASTPGPAPYEQYF.

This clonotype appeared a single time. The CDR3 DNA follows: TGTGCCAGCAGCTCCTCCAAAAAAGAGACCCAGTACTTC. It yields the protein CASSSSKKETQYF. The rearrangement links TRBV7-9 to TRBJ2-5; D unresolved. There are 13 residues in the CDR3. CDR1 is SEHNR and CDR2 is FQNEAQ in the germline V gene (reference sequence). Trimming took off 4 bases at V and 3 bases at J, with 9 bases between the two ends.